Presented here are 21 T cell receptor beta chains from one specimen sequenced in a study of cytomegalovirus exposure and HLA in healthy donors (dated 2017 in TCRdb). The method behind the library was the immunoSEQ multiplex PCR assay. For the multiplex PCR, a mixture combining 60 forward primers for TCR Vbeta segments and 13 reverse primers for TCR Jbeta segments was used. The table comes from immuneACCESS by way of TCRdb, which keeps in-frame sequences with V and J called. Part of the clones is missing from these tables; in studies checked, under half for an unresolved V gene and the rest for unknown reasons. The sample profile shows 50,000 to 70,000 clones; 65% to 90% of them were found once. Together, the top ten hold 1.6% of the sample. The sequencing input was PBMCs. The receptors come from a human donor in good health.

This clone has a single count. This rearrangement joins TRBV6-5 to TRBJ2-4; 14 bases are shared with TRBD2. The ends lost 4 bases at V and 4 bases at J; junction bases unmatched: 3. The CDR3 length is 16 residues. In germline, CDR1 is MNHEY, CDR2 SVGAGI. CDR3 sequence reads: CASSSTSGGVKNIQYF. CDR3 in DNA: TGTGCCAGCAGTTCGACTAGCGGGGGGGTAAAAAACATTCAGTACTTC.

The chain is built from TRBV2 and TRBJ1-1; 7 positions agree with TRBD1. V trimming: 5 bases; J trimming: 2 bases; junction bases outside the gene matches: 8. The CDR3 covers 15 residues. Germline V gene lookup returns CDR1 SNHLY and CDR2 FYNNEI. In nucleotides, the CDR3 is TGTGCCAGCAGTAGCTCACACAGGGGTAACACTGAAGCTTTCTTT. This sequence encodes CASSSSHRGNTEAFF.

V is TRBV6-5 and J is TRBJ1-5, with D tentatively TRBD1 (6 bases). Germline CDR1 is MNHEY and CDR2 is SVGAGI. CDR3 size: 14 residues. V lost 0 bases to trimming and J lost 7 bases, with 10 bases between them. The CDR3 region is CASSYSQGDQPQHF. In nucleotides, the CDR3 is TGTGCCAGCAGTTACTCACAGGGAGACCAGCCCCAGCATTTT.

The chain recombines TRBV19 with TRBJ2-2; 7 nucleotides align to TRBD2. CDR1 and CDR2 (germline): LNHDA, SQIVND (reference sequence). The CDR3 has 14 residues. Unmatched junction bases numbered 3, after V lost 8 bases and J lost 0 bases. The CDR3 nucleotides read TGTGCCAGTGAAAGCGGGGCGAACACCGGGGAGCTGTTTTTT. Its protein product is CASESGANTGELFF.

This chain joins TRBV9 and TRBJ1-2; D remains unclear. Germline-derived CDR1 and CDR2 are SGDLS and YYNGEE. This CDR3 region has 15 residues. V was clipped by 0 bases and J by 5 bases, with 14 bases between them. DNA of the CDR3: TGTGCCAGCAGCGTAGAACCCCACCCGGGATATGGCTACACCTTC. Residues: CASSVEPHPGYGYTF.

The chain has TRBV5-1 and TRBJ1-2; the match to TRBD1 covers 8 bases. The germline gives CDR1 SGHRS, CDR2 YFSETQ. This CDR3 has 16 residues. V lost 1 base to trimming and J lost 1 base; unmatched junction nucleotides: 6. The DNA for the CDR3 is TGCGCCAGCAGCTTGTCTTGGGACAGGTATAACTATGGCTACACCTTC. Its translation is CASSLSWDRYNYGYTF.

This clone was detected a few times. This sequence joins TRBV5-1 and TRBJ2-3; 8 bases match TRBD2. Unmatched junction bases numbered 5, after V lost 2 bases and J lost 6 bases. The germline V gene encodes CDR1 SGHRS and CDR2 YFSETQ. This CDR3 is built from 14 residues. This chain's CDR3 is CASSFAGGLDTQYF. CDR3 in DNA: TGCGCCAGCAGCTTCGCGGGGGGTCTCGATACGCAGTATTTT.

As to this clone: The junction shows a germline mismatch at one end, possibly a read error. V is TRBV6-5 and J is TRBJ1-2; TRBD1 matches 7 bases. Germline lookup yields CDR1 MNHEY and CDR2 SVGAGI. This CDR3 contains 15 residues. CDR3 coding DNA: TGTGCCAGCAGATACTACAGGGGAAATAACTATGGCTACACCTTC. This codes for CASRYYRGNNYGYTF.

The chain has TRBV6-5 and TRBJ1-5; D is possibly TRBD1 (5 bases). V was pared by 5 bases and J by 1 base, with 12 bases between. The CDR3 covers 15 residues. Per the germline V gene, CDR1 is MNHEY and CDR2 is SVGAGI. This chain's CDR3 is CASSTFRESNQPQHF. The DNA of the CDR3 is TGTGCCAGCAGTACCTTCAGGGAAAGCAATCAGCCCCAGCATTTT.

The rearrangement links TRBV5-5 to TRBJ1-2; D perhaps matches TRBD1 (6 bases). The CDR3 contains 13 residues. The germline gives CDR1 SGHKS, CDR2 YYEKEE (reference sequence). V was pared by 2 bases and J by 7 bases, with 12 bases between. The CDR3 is CASSFSGVLGYTF. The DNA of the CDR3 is TGTGCCAGCAGCTTTTCAGGGGTCCTTGGCTACACCTTC.

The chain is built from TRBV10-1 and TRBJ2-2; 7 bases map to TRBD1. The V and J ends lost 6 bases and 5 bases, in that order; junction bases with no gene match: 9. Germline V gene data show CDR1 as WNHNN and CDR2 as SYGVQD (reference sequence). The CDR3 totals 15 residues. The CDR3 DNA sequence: TGCGCCAGCAGCACTACGACACAGGGGACCGGGGAGCTGTTTTTT. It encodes CASSTTTQGTGELFF.

The CDR3 sequence: CASSYARDRYNEKLFF. CDR3 in DNA: TGTGCCAGCAGTTACGCCCGGGACAGGTATAATGAAAAACTGTTTTTT. The V gene is TRBV6-5, the J gene TRBJ1-4; TRBD1 matches 8 bases. CDR1 MNHEY and CDR2 SVGAGI come from the germline V gene. This CDR3 comprises 16 residues. V shed 2 bases, J shed 4 bases, and the junction held 6 bases outside the gene matches.

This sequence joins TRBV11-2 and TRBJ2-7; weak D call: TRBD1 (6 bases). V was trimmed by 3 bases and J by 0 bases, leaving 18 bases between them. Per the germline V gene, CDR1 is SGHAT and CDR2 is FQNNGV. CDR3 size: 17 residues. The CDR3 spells CASSFPPHRDLSYEQYF. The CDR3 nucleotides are TGTGCCAGCAGCTTCCCCCCACACAGGGACCTCTCCTACGAGCAGTACTTC.

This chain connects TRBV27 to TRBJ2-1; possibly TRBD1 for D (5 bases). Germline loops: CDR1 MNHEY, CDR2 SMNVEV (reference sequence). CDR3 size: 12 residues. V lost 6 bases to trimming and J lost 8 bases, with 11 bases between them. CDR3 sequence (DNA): TGTGCCAGCAGGATCAGGGTTGATGAGCAGTTCTTC. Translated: CASRIRVDEQFF.

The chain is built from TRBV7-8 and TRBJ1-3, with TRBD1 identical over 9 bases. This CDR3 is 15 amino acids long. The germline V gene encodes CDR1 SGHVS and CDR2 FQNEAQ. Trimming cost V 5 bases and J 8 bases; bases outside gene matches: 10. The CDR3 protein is CASSPITGGRDTIYF. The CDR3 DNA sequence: TGTGCCAGCAGCCCAATCACAGGGGGCCGGGACACCATATATTTT.

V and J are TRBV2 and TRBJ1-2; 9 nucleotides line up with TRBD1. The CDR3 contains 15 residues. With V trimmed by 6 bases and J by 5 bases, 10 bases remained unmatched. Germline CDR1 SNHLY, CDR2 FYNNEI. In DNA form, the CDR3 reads TGTGCCAGCAGGGGGGACAGGGATGGTGCGTATGGCTACACCTTC. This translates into CASRGDRDGAYGYTF.

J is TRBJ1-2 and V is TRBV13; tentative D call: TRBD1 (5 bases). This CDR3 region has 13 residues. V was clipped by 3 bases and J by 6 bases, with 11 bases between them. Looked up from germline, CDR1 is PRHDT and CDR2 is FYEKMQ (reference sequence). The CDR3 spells CASSLGGFDGYTF. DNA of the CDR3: TGTGCCAGCAGCTTGGGGGGTTTTGATGGCTACACCTTC.

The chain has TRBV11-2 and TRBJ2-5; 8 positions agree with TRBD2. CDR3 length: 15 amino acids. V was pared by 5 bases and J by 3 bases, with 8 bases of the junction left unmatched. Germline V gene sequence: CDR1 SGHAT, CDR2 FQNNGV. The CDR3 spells CASSQVGRGEETQYF. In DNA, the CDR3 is TGTGCCAGCAGCCAGGTCGGGCGGGGGGAAGAGACCCAGTACTTC. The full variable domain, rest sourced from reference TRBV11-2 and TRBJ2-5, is EAGVAQSPRYKIIEKRQSVAFWCNPISGHATLYWYQQILGQGPKLLIQFQNNGVVDDSQLPKDRFSAERLKGVDSTLKIQPAKLEDSAVYLCASSQVGRGEETQYFGPGTRLLVL.

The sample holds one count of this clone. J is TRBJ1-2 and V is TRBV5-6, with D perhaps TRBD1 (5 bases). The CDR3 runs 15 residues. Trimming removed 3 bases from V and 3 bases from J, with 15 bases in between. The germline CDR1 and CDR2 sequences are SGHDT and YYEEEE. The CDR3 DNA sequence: TGTGCCAGCAGCTATGGACCCATAGGGGACTATGGCTACACCTTC. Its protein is CASSYGPIGDYGYTF.

Written as DNA, the CDR3 is TGTGCCAGTAGTCCCTGGGACAGGGGCGGTGGCTACACCTTC. Encoded protein: CASSPWDRGGGYTF. The chain recombines TRBV19 with TRBJ1-2; 10 bases match TRBD1. CDR3 length: 14 amino acids. Germline CDR1 reads LNHDA; CDR2 reads SQIVND (reference sequence). Unmatched junction bases numbered 7, after V lost 5 bases and J lost 7 bases.

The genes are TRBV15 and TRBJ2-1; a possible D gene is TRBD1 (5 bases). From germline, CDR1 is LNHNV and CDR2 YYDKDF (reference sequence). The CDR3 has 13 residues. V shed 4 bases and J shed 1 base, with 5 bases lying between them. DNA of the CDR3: TGTGCCACCAGCAAGGGGTCCTACAATGAGCAGTTCTTC. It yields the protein CATSKGSYNEQFF.